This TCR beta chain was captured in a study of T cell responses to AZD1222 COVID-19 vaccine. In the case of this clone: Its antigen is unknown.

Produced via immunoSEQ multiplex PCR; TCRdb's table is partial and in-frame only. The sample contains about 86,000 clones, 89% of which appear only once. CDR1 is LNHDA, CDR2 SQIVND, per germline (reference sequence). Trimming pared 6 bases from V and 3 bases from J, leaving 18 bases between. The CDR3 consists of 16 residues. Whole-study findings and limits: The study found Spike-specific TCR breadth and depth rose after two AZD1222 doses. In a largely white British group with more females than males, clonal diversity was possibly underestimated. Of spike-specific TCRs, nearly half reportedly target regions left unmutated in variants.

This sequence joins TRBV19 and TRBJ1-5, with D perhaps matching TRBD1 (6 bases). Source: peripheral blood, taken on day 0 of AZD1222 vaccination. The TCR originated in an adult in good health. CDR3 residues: CASRPQGRGNNQPQHF. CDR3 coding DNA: TGTGCCAGTAGACCACAGGGCCGCGGAAACAATCAGCCCCAGCATTTT.